These 31 T cell receptor beta chains share one sample of origin, sequenced in a study of blood T cell repertoires in COVID-19. The method was immunoSEQ multiplex PCR; TCRdb's version includes in-frame clones alone and lacks a portion of them. The sample shows about 41,000 clones, approximately 82% of them seen only once. The material sequenced was peripheral blood. The receptors originated from a woman of 80 years or more with acute or convalescent COVID-19.

The chain is built from TRBV29-1 and TRBJ2-7; 9 bases line up with TRBD1. CDR1 and CDR2 from the germline V gene are SQVTM and ANQGSEA. V was pared by 4 bases and J by 6 bases, with 10 bases of the junction left unmatched. This CDR3 region has 14 residues. As DNA, the CDR3 is TGCAGCGTTGGCGCGGACAGGGGAGGCGGCGAGCAGTACTTC. This sequence encodes CSVGADRGGGEQYF.

The chain combines TRBV3-1 (or the pseudogene TRBV3-2) with TRBJ1-3, with 10 bases fitting TRBD1. CDR3 length: 16 residues. Unmatched junction bases numbered 7, after V lost 0 bases and J lost 8 bases. Germline assignment: CDR1 LGHDT and CDR2 YNNKEL (reference sequence). The DNA of the CDR3 is TGTGCCAGCAGCCAAGAAGGTCGGGACAGGGGTTACACCATATATTTT. Translation: CASSQEGRDRGYTIYF.

The chain uses TRBV28 and TRBJ1-1; a weak D match, TRBD1 (6 bases). In germline, CDR1 is MDHEN, CDR2 SYDVKM. Trimming stripped 8 bases from V and 1 base from J, with 17 bases between. The CDR3 has 15 amino acids. The chain's CDR3 is CASASGARGNTEAFF. CDR3 nucleotides: TGTGCCAGCGCCTCAGGGGCACGAGGGAACACTGAAGCTTTCTTT.

This clone was detected a few times. The rearrangement links TRBV12-3 or TRBV12-4 to TRBJ1-2; D gene ambiguous. Trimming pared 6 bases from V and 0 bases from J, leaving 5 bases between. This CDR3 contains 12 residues. DNA of the CDR3: TGTGCCAGCAGAACAGCTAACTATGGCTACACCTTC. This encodes CASRTANYGYTF.

J is TRBJ1-1 and V is TRBV19; TRBD1 matches at 8 bases. This CDR3 is 16 amino acids long. J lost 1 base, V lost 1 base, and 5 bases had no gene match. Germline CDR1 and CDR2: LNHDA and SQIVND (reference sequence). The CDR3 coding sequence is TGTGCCAGTAGTATAGCTCAGGACAGGGCGAACACTGAAGCTTTCTTT. As protein: CASSIAQDRANTEAFF.

This rearrangement joins TRBV7-3 to TRBJ2-1, with 7 bases identical to TRBD2. J was trimmed by 7 bases and V by 5 bases; bases with no gene match: 5. Germline-derived CDR1 and CDR2 are SGHTA and FQGTGA. The CDR3 covers 13 residues. CDR3 amino acids: CASSPGTTNEQFF. As DNA, the CDR3 is TGTGCCAGCAGCCCTGGGACTACAAATGAGCAGTTCTTC.

This clone has just a few counts. This rearrangement joins TRBV11-3 to TRBJ2-1, with D possibly being TRBD2 (6 bases). The CDR3 is 15 amino acids. Germline lookup yields CDR1 SGHNT and CDR2 YENEEA. Deletions cut 5 bases from V and 9 bases from J, with 20 bases between. CDR3 in DNA: TGTGCCAGCAGCCCGAGGCCCGACGGAGGGACTGAGCAGTTCTTC. Its translation is CASSPRPDGGTEQFF. The complete variable domain, with remaining parts taken from reference TRBV11-3 and TRBJ2-1, reads EAGVVQSPRYKIIEKKQPVAFWCNPISGHNTLYWYLQNLGQGPELLIRYENEEAVDDSQLPKDRFSAERLKGVDSTLKIQPAELGDSAVYLCASSPRPDGGTEQFFGPGTRLTVL.

The J gene is TRBJ2-3, the V gene TRBV29-1; 9 bases are shared with TRBD2. The CDR3 is 14 residues long. Trimming took 6 bases from V and 4 from J; bases not matched to a gene: 8. Germline V gene data show CDR1 as SQVTM and CDR2 as ANQGSEA. The CDR3 DNA follows: TGCAGCGTCCCAGCGGGGGGACGGCCAGATACGCAGTATTTT. It yields the protein CSVPAGGRPDTQYF.

The genes are TRBV15 and TRBJ1-5; D is possibly TRBD1 (5 bases). Germline V gene lookup returns CDR1 LNHNV and CDR2 YYDKDF (reference sequence). The CDR3 is 15 amino acids. Trimming removed 0 bases from V and 6 bases from J, with 12 bases in between. CDR3 nucleotide sequence: TGTGCCACCAGCAGAGATCTTAGGGGCTCTCAGCCCCAGCATTTT. Translation gives CATSRDLRGSQPQHF. Variable domain in full (rest from reference TRBV15 and TRBJ1-5): DAMVIQNPRYQVTQFGKPVTLSCSQTLNHNVMYWYQQKSSQAPKLLFHYYDKDFNNEADTPDNFQSRRPNTSFCFLDIRSPGLGDTAMYLCATSRDLRGSQPQHFGDGTRLSIL.

This sequence joins TRBV6-5 and TRBJ1-6; 9 nucleotides line up with TRBD1. The germline V gene encodes CDR1 MNHEY and CDR2 SVGAGI. V lost 6 bases, J lost 6 bases, and 3 bases stayed unmatched. The CDR3 has 14 residues. CDR3 sequence reads: CASSRDRVNSPLHF. Written as DNA, the CDR3 is TGTGCCAGCAGCCGGGACAGGGTTAATTCACCCCTCCACTTT.

This clone was found once. The V and J genes are TRBV28 and TRBJ2-3, with 7 positions matching TRBD2. J was trimmed by 1 base and V by 4 bases; bases with no gene match: 8. The CDR3 spans 16 residues. Germline assignment: CDR1 MDHEN and CDR2 SYDVKM. This CDR3 reads CASSSMGLSRTDTQYF. The CDR3, as DNA: TGTGCCAGCAGTTCCATGGGACTATCGCGCACAGATACGCAGTATTTT.

The rearrangement uses TRBV10-3 and TRBJ2-3; 16 nucleotides line up with TRBD2. Germline V gene sequence: CDR1 ENHRY, CDR2 SYGVKD. V was clipped by 6 bases and J by 3 bases; unmatched bases: 3. This CDR3 region has 16 residues. The CDR3 sequence is CAIRPGLAGGTDTQYF. In DNA, the CDR3 is TGTGCCATCAGACCGGGACTAGCGGGGGGGACAGATACGCAGTATTTT.

The chain has TRBV3-1 (or the pseudogene TRBV3-2) and TRBJ1-5; unclear D gene. Germline V gene sequence: CDR1 LGHDT, CDR2 YNNKEL (reference sequence). The CDR3 contains 15 residues. Trimming stripped 0 bases from V and 2 bases from J, with 8 bases between. CDR3 loop: CASSQDSGGNQPQHF. CDR3 coding DNA: TGTGCCAGCAGCCAAGATTCTGGAGGCAATCAGCCCCAGCATTTT.

This rearrangement joins TRBV2 to TRBJ1-4; D ambiguous. Per the germline V gene, CDR1 is SNHLY and CDR2 is FYNNEI. The CDR3 totals 16 residues. Between the trimmed V and J ends, which lost 4 bases and 3 bases, there was a span of 15 bases. Here the CDR3 reads CASSGLGAAANEKLFF. CDR3 DNA sequence: TGTGCCAGCAGTGGTCTGGGTGCGGCCGCTAATGAAAAACTGTTTTTT.

V gene TRBV19 combines with J gene TRBJ2-3; 7 positions match TRBD2. Trimming removed 2 bases from V and 2 bases from J; junction bases left unmatched: 7. The germline V gene has CDR1 LNHDA and CDR2 SQIVND (reference sequence). The CDR3 sequence is 16 residues long. The CDR3 region has the DNA TGTGCCAGTAGTATAATCTATGGGACTAACACAGATACGCAGTATTTT. This encodes CASSIIYGTNTDTQYF. The full variable domain, completed using reference TRBV19 and TRBJ2-3, is DGGITQSPKYLFRKEGQNVTLSCEQNLNHDAMYWYRQDPGQGLRLIYYSQIVNDFQKGDIAEGYSVSREKKESFPLTVTSAQKNPTAFYLCASSIIYGTNTDTQYFGPGTRLTVL.

This clone was observed a single time. The chain combines TRBV2 with TRBJ2-5, with a tentative D call TRBD2 (7 bases). Deletions cut 6 bases from V and 5 bases from J, with 19 bases between. CDR3 size: 15 residues. Germline loops: CDR1 SNHLY, CDR2 FYNNEI. CDR3 in DNA: TGTGCCAGCAGCTCTCGGGGGGCAGACGGGGAGACCCAGTACTTC. Its protein product is CASSSRGADGETQYF. The entire variable domain, with the rest obtained from reference TRBV2 and TRBJ2-5, is as follows: EPEVTQTPSHQVTQMGQEVILRCVPISNHLYFYWYRQILGQKVEFLVSFYNNEISEKSEIFDDQFSVERPDGSNFTLKIRSTKLEDSAMYFCASSSRGADGETQYFGPGTRLLVL.

The genes are TRBV7-6 and TRBJ2-5; D may be TRBD1 (6 bases). Germline V gives CDR1 SGHVS, CDR2 FNYEAQ. The CDR3 is 17 amino acids. V was clipped by 5 bases and J by 4 bases, with 23 bases between them. The CDR3 DNA follows: TGTGCCAGCAGCCTCGGGCCCGCGAATGGGGGCCTAGAGACCCAGTACTTC. This codes for CASSLGPANGGLETQYF.

This sequence joins TRBV9 and TRBJ1-4; TRBD1 aligns across 11 bases. Per the germline V gene, CDR1 is SGDLS and CDR2 is YYNGEE. The V segment lost 3 bases and the J segment 7 bases; nucleotides outside the gene matches: 5. The CDR3 is 15 amino acids. CDR3 loop: CASSGRTGGGEKLFF. The CDR3 coding sequence is TGTGCCAGCAGCGGACGGACAGGGGGCGGTGAAAAACTGTTTTTT.

J is TRBJ2-2 and V is TRBV5-4; D is possibly TRBD2 (6 bases). The length of the CDR3 is 16 residues. The germline V and J ends were trimmed by 3 bases and 2 bases, with 14 bases remaining between them. From germline, CDR1 is SGHNT and CDR2 YYREEE (reference sequence). The CDR3 nucleotides are TGTGCCAGCAGCTGGGTACCGGGGGAAAACACCGGGGAGCTGTTTTTT. Translation gives CASSWVPGENTGELFF.

The V gene is TRBV7-6, the J gene TRBJ1-1; D call uncertain. The CDR3 has 13 residues. The germline gives CDR1 SGHVS, CDR2 FNYEAQ. Trimming shortened V by 6 bases and J by 3 bases, and 11 bases separated the two germline ends. DNA for the CDR3: TGTGCCAGCAGTCGAGAGGCCTACACTGAAGCTTTCTTT. Translating it yields CASSREAYTEAFF. The full variable domain, its missing parts supplied by reference TRBV7-6 and TRBJ1-1, is GAGVSQSPRYKVTKRGQDVALRCDPISGHVSLYWYRQALGQGPEFLTYFNYEAQQDKSGLPNDRFSAERPEGSISTLTIQRTEQRDSAMYRCASSREAYTEAFFGQGTRLTVV.

The chain couples TRBV30 to TRBJ2-7; 9 bases align to TRBD2. The CDR3 consists of 14 residues. Germline loops: CDR1 GTSNPN, CDR2 SVGIG (reference sequence). V dropped 3 bases and J dropped 2; count of bases not matched to a gene: 5. CDR3 region: CAWRVSGGTYEQYF. CDR3 DNA sequence: TGTGCCTGGAGGGTGAGCGGGGGGACCTACGAGCAGTACTTC.

This rearrangement joins TRBV3-1 (or the pseudogene TRBV3-2) to TRBJ1-1; TRBD1 matches 7 bases. V shed 4 bases, J shed 6 bases, and the junction held 5 bases outside the gene matches. Germline assignment: CDR1 LGHDT and CDR2 YNNKEL (reference sequence). The CDR3 length is 13 residues. The CDR3 loop reads CASSRIQGSEAFF. Here the CDR3 DNA reads TGTGCCAGCAGCCGTATACAGGGGTCTGAAGCTTTCTTT.

The V and J genes are TRBV18 and TRBJ2-5, with TRBD2 matching 7 bases. Losses at the gene ends were 3 bases for V and 5 bases for J; bases not matched to a gene: 9. The CDR3 is 15 amino acids. The V gene's germline CDR1 is KGHSH and CDR2 LQKENI. The CDR3 here is CASSPPVAGGETQYF. CDR3 DNA: TGTGCCAGCTCACCGCCTGTAGCGGGCGGCGAGACCCAGTACTTC.

The rearrangement uses TRBV4-2 and TRBJ1-3; TRBD1 is a possible D gene (5 bases). V lost 2 bases and J lost 0, with 17 bases in between. Per germline, CDR1 LGHNA and CDR2 YNFKEQ. CDR3 length: 18 residues. CDR3 coding DNA: TGTGCCAGCAGCCAACCAGGCCGTTGGGGCGGCTCTGGAAACACCATATATTTT. It specifies CASSQPGRWGGSGNTIYF.

The chain links TRBV2 to TRBJ1-5; weak D call: TRBD1 (6 bases). V shed 6 bases and J shed 3 bases, with 9 bases lying between them. The length of the CDR3 is 13 residues. Germline lookup yields CDR1 SNHLY and CDR2 FYNNEI. The CDR3 DNA reads as TGTGCCAGCAGAAGACAGGACAATCAGCCCCAGCATTTT. It encodes CASRRQDNQPQHF. The complete variable domain, with remaining parts taken from reference TRBV2 and TRBJ1-5, reads EPEVTQTPSHQVTQMGQEVILRCVPISNHLYFYWYRQILGQKVEFLVSFYNNEISEKSEIFDDQFSVERPDGSNFTLKIRSTKLEDSAMYFCASRRQDNQPQHFGDGTRLSIL.

The rearrangement links TRBV11-2 to TRBJ1-2; no clear D gene. V was shortened by 1 base and J by 0 bases, with 18 bases between the two germline ends. Germline CDR1 and CDR2: SGHAT and FQNNGV. The CDR3 has 18 residues. CDR3: CASSLAPWQIPANYGYTF. The DNA of the CDR3 is TGTGCCAGCAGCTTAGCCCCTTGGCAGATACCTGCTAACTATGGCTACACCTTC. Supplemented by reference TRBV11-2 and TRBJ1-2, the full variable domain reads EAGVAQSPRYKIIEKRQSVAFWCNPISGHATLYWYQQILGQGPKLLIQFQNNGVVDDSQLPKDRFSAERLKGVDSTLKIQPAKLEDSAVYLCASSLAPWQIPANYGYTFGSGTRLTVV.

The rearrangement joins TRBV3-1 (or the pseudogene TRBV3-2) to TRBJ2-1; possibly TRBD2 for D (6 bases). The CDR3 has 16 amino acids. V lost 1 base and J lost 3, with 13 bases in between. Germline assignment: CDR1 LGHDT and CDR2 YNNKEL (reference sequence). The CDR3 sequence is CASSQGGGSGYNEQFF. The DNA for the CDR3 is TGTGCCAGCAGCCAAGGTGGGGGTAGCGGCTACAATGAGCAGTTCTTC.

The V gene is TRBV25-1, the J gene TRBJ1-3, with D maybe TRBD1 (5 bases). Germline CDR1 and CDR2: MGHDK and SYGVNS. The CDR3 runs to 18 residues. Trimming took off 3 bases at V and 1 base at J, with 19 bases between the two ends. CDR3 in DNA: TGTGCCAGCAGTGAGGAAGGCAAAGGGGATCATTCTGGAAACACCATATATTTT. Its translation: CASSEEGKGDHSGNTIYF.

V gene TRBV3-1 (or the pseudogene TRBV3-2) combines with J gene TRBJ2-7, with D perhaps matching TRBD2 (5 bases). The CDR3 spans 13 residues. V shed 5 bases and J shed 7 bases, with 15 bases lying between them. Germline CDR1 is LGHDT and CDR2 is YNNKEL (reference sequence). The CDR3 protein is CASSRSGSREQYF. Written as DNA, the CDR3 is TGTGCCAGCAGCAGAAGTGGGAGTCGGGAGCAGTACTTC.

V usage is TRBV5-1 and J usage is TRBJ2-5; 10 bases map to TRBD1. This CDR3 is 14 amino acids long. Germline loops: CDR1 SGHRS, CDR2 YFSETQ. Unmatched junction bases numbered 2, after V lost 2 bases and J lost 4 bases. The CDR3 region has the DNA TGCGCCAGCAGCTTACGGGACAGGGGAGAGACCCAGTACTTC. Amino acid sequence: CASSLRDRGETQYF.

The genes are TRBV2 and TRBJ1-1; tentatively, D is TRBD1 (6 bases). With 4 bases removed from V and 11 bases from J, the gap between germline ends came to 14 bases. This CDR3 is 12 amino acids long. CDR1 is SNHLY, CDR2 FYNNEI, per germline. CDR3 nucleotides: TGTGCCAGCAGTGTAGGGGGGGTGCGGGCTTTCTTT. Translated, it gives CASSVGGVRAFF. Combining the CDR3 with reference TRBV2 and TRBJ1-1 gives the whole variable domain EPEVTQTPSHQVTQMGQEVILRCVPISNHLYFYWYRQILGQKVEFLVSFYNNEISEKSEIFDDQFSVERPDGSNFTLKIRSTKLEDSAMYFCASSVGGVRAFFGQGTRLTVV.